The TCR beta chain described here comes from a study of blood T cell repertoires in COVID-19. For the study at large: Acute-phase and convalescent COVID-19 samples originated in the United States, Italy and Spain. The analysed material was cDNA or gDNA that came from T cells, B-cell-depleted T cells, or PBMCs.

This table comes from immunoSEQ multiplex PCR, and its TCRdb copy is limited to in-frame clones, with some not included. The sample carries about 180,000 clones, roughly 86% recorded once. V lost 4 bases, J lost 1 base, and 10 bases lay in between. The CDR3 has 14 residues. Germline values: CDR1 MGHRA, CDR2 YSYEKL. This receptor was identified in a man in his forties with active or convalescent COVID-19. Sequencing was carried out using peripheral blood. The rearrangement links TRBV4-1 to TRBJ1-1; no reliable D call. CDR3 sequence (DNA): TGCGCCAGCAGCCTTAATACGAGGAACACTGAAGCTTTCTTT. It specifies CASSLNTRNTEAFF.